The 3 T cell receptor beta chains in this list originate from one sample, sequenced in a study of OX40 agonist ivuxolimab in advanced cancers. The data were produced by immunoSEQ multiplex PCR, yet TCRdb's version contains in-frame clones alone and is incomplete. Altogether 58,000 or so clones are present, roughly 89% being singletons, with the ten largest covering around 11%. The sequenced sample was CD4+ or CD8+ T cells sorted from blood, obtained in a trial of the OX40 agonist ivuxolimab. These receptors were collected from an adult with an advanced solid tumor such as melanoma, head and neck, liver or kidney cancer.

The CDR3 coding sequence is TGTGCCAGCAGTACCTATGCCGCCGACAGACAGGGAACGAACACCGGGGAGCTGTTTTTT. It encodes CASSTYAADRQGTNTGELFF. The chain joins TRBV28 to TRBJ2-2; 7 bases are a match to TRBD1. This CDR3 contains 20 residues. Per the germline V gene, CDR1 is MDHEN and CDR2 is SYDVKM. J lost 0 bases, V lost 5 bases, and 18 bases had no gene match.

The gene calls are TRBV7-9 and TRBJ2-2; D may be TRBD2 (6 bases). The CDR3 runs 16 residues. The V gene's germline CDR1 is SEHNR and CDR2 FQNEAQ (reference sequence). V was trimmed by 8 bases and J by 0 bases, leaving 16 bases between them. CDR3 in amino acids: CASVQEEGSNTGELFF. CDR3 nucleotides: TGTGCCAGCGTCCAGGAGGAGGGCTCGAACACCGGGGAGCTGTTTTTT.

By its share, this clone is medium-sized (0.01 to 0.1%). The J gene is TRBJ1-2, the V gene TRBV30; D is possibly TRBD1 (5 bases). From germline, CDR1 is GTSNPN and CDR2 SVGIG (reference sequence). The CDR3 covers 13 residues. V gave up 3 bases and J gave up 7 bases, with 15 bases separating them. The CDR3 protein is CAWSDRDAGGYTF. In DNA, the CDR3 is TGTGCCTGGAGCGACCGGGACGCCGGTGGCTACACCTTC.